This record concerns one T cell receptor (beta chain) sequence. Measured with immunoSEQ multiplex PCR; TCRdb has only the in-frame clones, and not every one. Counted here are about 12,000 clones, more than 75% occurring once; the ten biggest clones make up about 3.8%. This sample was included in a study of immune evolution from preneoplasia to lung adenocarcinoma. Trimming left V 10 bases short and J 7 bases short, with 12 bases between. The CDR3 runs 11 residues. Looked up from germline, CDR1 is MNHEY and CDR2 is SVGAGI. This TCR was sampled from a person aged 50-70 years with lung adenocarcinoma. The sequencing input was FFPE tissue from an adenomatous hyperplasia lung lesion. Subset here: atypical adenomatous hyperplasia (AAH), lung preneoplasia. The chain combines TRBV6-5 with TRBJ2-3, with D unresolved. CDR3 DNA: TGTGCCACCGAGAGAGAGAATACGCAGTATTTT. This sequence encodes CATERENTQYF.